The 8 T cell receptor beta chains below all came from one sample that was sequenced in a study of T cell repertoires in aging, cancer and after chemotherapy. Amplification of TCR beta used genomic DNA extracted from peripheral blood. TRB rearrangements spanning V, D and J were amplified using mixed TRB-A/B primers. In TCRdb, the multiplex PCR reads were re-called with MiXCR into one record per CDR3 protein. The data show around 6,000 distinct CDR3 sequences, 25% to 35% seen once. The sequencing input was blood. The origin of the receptors is a human donor with a blood cancer.

This clonotype was seen only a few times. V usage is TRBV10-3 and J usage is TRBJ2-3; D may match TRBD1 or TRBD2 (5 bases each). CDR1 ENHRY and CDR2 SYGVKD come from the germline V gene. CDR3 length: 12 amino acids. The V and J ends lost 8 bases and 8 bases respectively, with 14 bases between them. The CDR3 DNA reads as TGTGCCATCGGGACCCCCGAAGGTACGCAGTATTTT. Amino acids: CAIGTPEGTQYF.

This CDR3 reads CAWSRWDTYNSPLHF. Here the CDR3 DNA reads TGTGCCTGGAGCAGGTGGGACACCTATAATTCACCCCTCCACTTT. This chain connects TRBV30 to TRBJ1-6; D perhaps matches TRBD1 (6 bases). The ends were cut back, 3 bases at V and 2 bases at J, with 11 bases in the middle. Germline-derived CDR1 and CDR2 are GTSNPN and SVGIG (reference sequence). The CDR3 runs to 15 residues.

By share, this clonotype counts as medium-sized. The V gene is TRBV29-1, the J gene TRBJ2-3; 8 bases are a match to TRBD1. CDR1 and CDR2 (germline): SQVTM, ANQGSEA. After removal of 4 bases from V and 4 bases from J, the junction contained 10 bases not matched to a gene. The CDR3 spans 15 residues. The CDR3 sequence is CSVGQGFLGADTQYF. In nucleotides, the CDR3 is TGCAGCGTTGGACAGGGGTTTCTGGGGGCAGATACGCAGTATTTT.

The table lists this clonotype with a few counts. V usage is TRBV19 and J usage is TRBJ1-2; 7 bases match TRBD1. CDR1 LNHDA and CDR2 SQIVND come from the germline V gene (reference sequence). The V gene end was trimmed by 4 bases and the J gene end by 8 bases; junction bases not matched to a gene: 7. The CDR3 contains 13 residues. The CDR3 bases are TGTGCCAGTAGTAGAAGACAGGGTGGCGGCTACACCTTC. This gives the protein CASSRRQGGGYTF.

This rearrangement joins TRBV5-4 to TRBJ2-3; 8 bases match TRBD1. The germline V gene encodes CDR1 SGHNT and CDR2 YYREEE (reference sequence). With V trimmed by 4 bases and J by 3 bases, 10 bases remained unmatched. This CDR3 region has 16 residues. The CDR3: CASSPHRGEETDTQYF. Written as DNA, the CDR3 is TGTGCCAGCAGCCCCCACAGGGGGGAGGAGACAGATACGCAGTATTTT. Full variable domain (outside the CDR3, taken from reference TRBV5-4 and TRBJ2-3): ETGVTQSPTHLIKTRGQQVTLRCSSQSGHNTVSWYQQALGQGPQFIFQYYREEENGRGNFPPRFSGLQFPNYSSELNVNALELDDSALYLCASSPHRGEETDTQYFGPGTRLTVL.

Sample share makes this clonotype medium-sized. The rearrangement links TRBV5-5 to TRBJ2-2; perhaps TRBD1 as D (5 bases). The CDR3 is 13 residues long. Germline CDR1 is SGHKS and CDR2 is YYEKEE (reference sequence). V lost 0 bases to trimming and J lost 8 bases, with 8 bases between them. CDR3 sequence (DNA): TGTGCCAGCAGCTTGGACAGGTGGGGGGAGCTGTTTTTT. Protein product: CASSLDRWGELFF.

The chain has TRBV12-3 or TRBV12-4 and TRBJ2-4; D not resolved. This CDR3 is 16 amino acids long. The V end lost 6 bases, the J end lost 0 bases, and 15 bases lay between the germline ends. The CDR3 spells CASSPDPALAKNIQYF. Written as DNA, the CDR3 is TGTGCCAGCAGCCCCGACCCAGCGCTAGCCAAAAACATTCAGTACTTC.

This clonotype ranks as medium-sized. V gene TRBV29-1 combines with J gene TRBJ2-5; D is undetermined. Trimming left V 5 bases short and J 1 base short, with 11 bases between. The germline V gene encodes CDR1 SQVTM and CDR2 ANQGSEA. This CDR3 is 13 amino acids long. This CDR3 is CSVRLAPQETQYF. The CDR3 bases are TGCAGCGTTCGCCTTGCTCCCCAAGAGACCCAGTACTTC.